The clone carrying this T cell receptor beta chain was seen ten or more times. Excluded were patients with other autoimmune diseases, uncontrolled infections, pregnancy or lactation. Symptoms, serum thyroxine and TRAb, thyroid ultrasound, and orbital computed tomography formed the diagnostic basis. The data are from a study of Graves' ophthalmopathy and Graves' hyperthyroidism. The CDR3 length is 13 residues. Trimming removed 1 base from V and 2 bases from J, with 5 bases in between. Amplified TCR beta CDR3 regions were obtained using RNA transcripts as template. An opening RT-PCR round employed HTBI primers and preceded a second-round multiplex PCR. TCRdb reprocessed the multiplex PCR reads via MiXCR and lists one record per CDR3 protein. The sample consists of 340,000 or so distinct CDR3 sequences, roughly 15% of them appearing once.

The chain is built from TRBV12-3 or TRBV12-4 and TRBJ2-5; the D is unclear. Sample: peripheral blood. The receptor's source is an adult man with Graves' ophthalmopathy. CDR3 residues: CASSLDKQETQYF. The CDR3 nucleotides are TGTGCCAGCAGTTTAGACAAGCAAGAGACCCAGTACTTC.